Listed here are 19 T cell receptor beta chains from one sample, sequenced in a study of T cell repertoires and Cas9 in healthy adults. Assay used: immunoSEQ multiplex PCR; TCRdb lists only in-frame clones, some missing. The sample has approximately 21,000 clones; roughly 90% are singletons. Material: CD4+ effector T cells (CD127+, CD25-, CD137-, CD154-) from PBMCs; culture status not recorded. The receptors originated from a human donor in good health.

V usage is TRBV6-6 and J usage is TRBJ1-5; D is perhaps TRBD1 (5 bases). The CDR3 spans 16 residues. V was cut by 8 bases and J by 2 bases, with 19 bases left in between. Germline V gene data show CDR1 as MNHNY and CDR2 as SVGAGI (reference sequence). CDR3 loop: CASEWDGERGNQPQHF. CDR3 bases: TGTGCCAGCGAGTGGGACGGAGAGAGGGGCAATCAGCCCCAGCATTTT.

The chain is built from TRBV10-3 and TRBJ2-5; tentatively, D is TRBD1 (5 bases). The CDR3 runs to 15 residues. Germline lookup yields CDR1 ENHRY and CDR2 SYGVKD. The V end was cut by 3 bases, the J end by 4 bases, with 15 bases between. DNA of the CDR3: TGTGCCATCAGTGAAGGGCAGGGTGACGGAGAGACCCAGTACTTC. Its protein product is CAISEGQGDGETQYF.

The chain combines TRBV2 with TRBJ2-1, with TRBD2 identical over 10 bases. J gave up 7 bases and V 3 bases, and 9 bases lay outside the gene matches. Germline-derived CDR1 and CDR2 are SNHLY and FYNNEI. The CDR3 extends over 16 amino acids. Here the CDR3 reads CASSDPSAGGSNEQFF. CDR3 nucleotide sequence: TGTGCCAGCAGTGACCCCTCAGCGGGGGGGTCTAATGAGCAGTTCTTC.

The chain has TRBV2 and TRBJ2-3; 12 nucleotides match TRBD2. Germline CDR1 is SNHLY and CDR2 is FYNNEI. The CDR3 is 20 residues long. V shed 8 bases, J shed 2 bases, and the junction held 20 bases outside the gene matches. In nucleotides, the CDR3 is TGTGCCAGCCGAGGACCTTCGACGTCGCTAGCGGGGGGGCTCACAGATACGCAGTATTTT. Protein product: CASRGPSTSLAGGLTDTQYF. Full variable domain (remainder filled in from reference TRBV2 and TRBJ2-3): EPEVTQTPSHQVTQMGQEVILRCVPISNHLYFYWYRQILGQKVEFLVSFYNNEISEKSEIFDDQFSVERPDGSNFTLKIRSTKLEDSAMYFCASRGPSTSLAGGLTDTQYFGPGTRLTVL.

The chain is built from TRBV5-1 and TRBJ1-1, with 10 bases aligning to TRBD1. V lost 2 bases to trimming and J lost 5 bases; unmatched junction nucleotides: 3. Germline V CDR1 and CDR2: SGHRS, YFSETQ. The CDR3 sequence is 14 residues long. In DNA form, the CDR3 reads TGCGCCAGCAGCTTCGGGACAGGGGAGACTGAAGCTTTCTTT. Translating it yields CASSFGTGETEAFF.

This rearrangement joins TRBV21-1 to TRBJ2-3; the table calls TRBD2, which could not be checked here. TRBV21-1 is noted as a pseudogene. The CDR3 sequence is 19 residues long. CDR3 nucleotides: TGTGCCAGCAGCTCCTATCGCGCCGCCCTGAACCCTAGCACAGATACGCAGTATTTT. Its protein product is CASSSYRAALNPSTDTQYF.

The V gene is TRBV18, the J gene TRBJ2-6; D unresolved. Germline loops: CDR1 KGHSH, CDR2 LQKENI. The CDR3 has 17 amino acids. V lost 1 base and J lost 0, with 10 bases in between. CDR3 nucleotides: TGTGCCAGCTCACCACGGGTTGCAGACTCTGGGGCCAACGTCCTGACTTTC. It yields the protein CASSPRVADSGANVLTF.

The chain links TRBV29-1 to TRBJ1-1; D unresolved. Germline V CDR1 and CDR2: SQVTM, ANQGSEA. CDR3 length: 13 amino acids. Trimming left V 5 bases short and J 0 bases short, with 10 bases between. The CDR3 bases are TGCAGCGTTCGCGGACTTATGAACACTGAAGCTTTCTTT. This gives the protein CSVRGLMNTEAFF.

The rearrangement uses TRBV7-9 and TRBJ1-1; D unclear. This CDR3 is built from 15 residues. The germline V and J ends were trimmed by 1 base and 4 bases, with 13 bases remaining between them. Per germline, CDR1 SEHNR and CDR2 FQNEAQ (reference sequence). CDR3 sequence: CASSLGGSLGTEAFF. CDR3 sequence (DNA): TGTGCCAGCAGCTTAGGAGGGTCCCTCGGCACTGAAGCTTTCTTT. The full variable domain, its missing parts supplied by reference TRBV7-9 and TRBJ1-1, is DTGVSQNPRHKITKRGQNVTFRCDPISEHNRLYWYRQTLGQGPEFLTYFQNEAQLEKSRLLSDRFSAERPKGSFSTLEIQRTEQGDSAMYLCASSLGGSLGTEAFFGQGTRLTVV.

This clone showed up just once. The chain links TRBV4-1 to TRBJ1-2; TRBD1 is a possible D gene (5 bases). V dropped 2 bases and J dropped 4 bases, with 11 bases sitting between them. The CDR3 loop spans 14 amino acids. From germline, CDR1 is MGHRA and CDR2 YSYEKL. The CDR3 loop reads CASSQTSTVYGYTF. Here the CDR3 DNA reads TGCGCCAGCAGCCAAACTTCGACAGTCTATGGCTACACCTTC.

V is TRBV7-2 and J is TRBJ1-2; D is possibly TRBD1 (5 bases). The CDR3 covers 14 residues. The ends were cut back, 5 bases at V and 4 bases at J, with 14 bases in the middle. The germline V gene has CDR1 SGHTA and CDR2 FQGNSA. This chain's CDR3 is CASSPAPGTYGYTF. DNA of the CDR3: TGTGCCAGCAGCCCTGCCCCAGGGACCTATGGCTACACCTTC.

In its sample, this clone was seen once. The V and J genes are TRBV6-5 and TRBJ1-2; D remains ambiguous. Germline CDR1 is MNHEY and CDR2 is SVGAGI. V was shortened by 0 bases and J by 3 bases, with 14 bases between the two germline ends. The CDR3 sequence is 16 residues long. The CDR3 coding sequence is TGTGCCAGCAGTTACTCGAGCCATGGAAACTACTATGGCTACACCTTC. Its translation is CASSYSSHGNYYGYTF.

The rearrangement joins TRBV18 to TRBJ1-1; 7 nucleotides line up with TRBD1. The CDR3 has 14 amino acids. With 3 bases clipped from V and 3 bases from J, the junction kept 4 bases outside the gene matches. Looked up from germline, CDR1 is KGHSH and CDR2 is LQKENI. The CDR3 protein is CASSPSQGHTEAFF. The CDR3 DNA is TGTGCCAGCTCACCCTCACAGGGGCACACTGAAGCTTTCTTT.

The J gene is TRBJ2-5, the V gene TRBV6-6, with unresolved D. Germline V gene lookup returns CDR1 MNHNY and CDR2 SVGAGI (reference sequence). V was cut by 0 bases and J by 10 bases, with 6 bases left in between. This CDR3 comprises 11 residues. CDR3 DNA sequence: TGTGCCAGCAGTTACTCTGGGAACCAGTACTTC. Its translation: CASSYSGNQYF.

The rearrangement uses TRBV5-1 and TRBJ2-3; 7 bases line up with TRBD1. Germline loops: CDR1 SGHRS, CDR2 YFSETQ. The CDR3 contains 14 residues. J was trimmed by 4 bases and V by 3 bases; bases with no gene match: 5. The CDR3 DNA follows: TGCGCCAGCAGCTCGCAGGGGGATTCAGATACGCAGTATTTT. It yields the protein CASSSQGDSDTQYF. Full variable domain (rest looked up from reference TRBV5-1 and TRBJ2-3): KAGVTQTPRYLIKTRGQQVTLSCSPISGHRSVSWYQQTPGQGLQFLFEYFSETQRNKGNFPGRFSGRQFSNSRSEMNVSTLELGDSALYLCASSSQGDSDTQYFGPGTRLTVL.

V usage is TRBV4-3 and J usage is TRBJ2-2, with a possible D match to TRBD2 (6 bases). The germline V and J ends were trimmed by 1 base and 1 base, with 13 bases remaining between them. This CDR3 has 17 residues. CDR1 is LGHNA and CDR2 is YSLEER in the germline V gene. The CDR3 sequence: CASSQVWTGENTGELFF. The CDR3 DNA reads TGCGCCAGCAGCCAAGTCTGGACGGGGGAGAACACCGGGGAGCTGTTTTTT.

The J gene is TRBJ1-2, the V gene TRBV11-2; the D is unclear. CDR3 length: 12 residues. Trimming took 5 bases from V and 4 from J, leaving 8 bases between them. Germline V gene lookup returns CDR1 SGHAT and CDR2 FQNNGV. The CDR3 is CASSEGPYGYTF. The CDR3 DNA is TGTGCCAGCAGCGAAGGGCCCTATGGCTACACCTTC.

Notes on this clone: One junction end does not reproduce the germline sequence, and a read error may be involved. V and J are TRBV7-2 and TRBJ1-1; 7 positions match TRBD1. The length of the CDR3 is 15 residues. CDR1 SGHTA and CDR2 FQGNSA come from the germline V gene. The chain's CDR3 is CASSLASRGVTEAFF. Here the CDR3 DNA reads TGTGCCAGCAGCCTAGCCTCCAGGGGGGTCACTGAAGCTTTCTTT.

This clone was seen once. The genes are TRBV5-1 and TRBJ1-3, with D tentatively TRBD1 (6 bases). Germline V gives CDR1 SGHRS, CDR2 YFSETQ. Trimming removed 5 bases at V and 3 bases at J, with 12 bases between. This CDR3 region has 14 residues. For the CDR3, the DNA is TGCGCCAGCAGTAACCAAGGGGGTGGAAACACCATATATTTT. It yields the protein CASSNQGGGNTIYF.